This TCR beta chain was profiled in a study of CXCR3-negative and CXCR3-positive naive CD8 T cells. Triplicate roughly 320,000-cell sorts were made of each CD8+ T cell subset. A CD45RO-CCR7+CD27+CD95- phenotype identified naive CD8+ T cells. As regards this clonotype: The antigen is undetermined.

The TRB libraries of cDNA were built by UMI-labeled 5' RACE. From the 5' RACE reads, TCRdb lists one entry per CDR3 protein and no DNA. Here the sample table reports around 88,000 distinct CDR3 sequences. The study, taken as a whole, reports: CXCR3-negative and CXCR3-positive naive cells shared comparable TRBV-TRBJ usage, but memory cells did not. More hydrophobic TRB CDR3s occurred in CXCR3-positive than in CXCR3-negative naive cells. Similarly elevated diversity marked both naive subsets, with memory CD8+ cells showing far lower diversity.

The germline CDR1 and CDR2 sequences are SGHTA and FQGNSA. This CDR3 spans 16 amino acids. The specimen sequenced was naive CXCR3+ CD8+ T cells from blood. Regarding subset: CD45RO-CCR7+CD27+CD95- naive CD8+ T cells expressing CXCR3 (TNR3+). The rearrangement joins TRBV7-2 to TRBJ2-3; TCRdb designates TRBD1, a call that cannot be tested without DNA. This sequence was found in a human donor in good health. Some clones in this sample may be carry-over from other donors' samples. This CDR3 reads CASSLPRDTSSDTQYF.